These 27 T cell receptor beta chains originate from one sample sequenced in a study of breast tumors, draining lymph nodes, adjacent tissues. Samples came from axillary lymph nodes draining the breast cancer. TCRdb re-derived calls from the multiplex PCR reads in MiXCR, one entry per CDR3 protein. The table shows over 100,000 distinct CDR3 sequences, with about 22% occurring only once. The material sequenced was axillary lymph node tissue. Receptor source: a female donor with breast cancer. Some clones in this sample may be carry-over from other donors' samples.

This clonotype has a count of ten or more. CDR3 sequence (DNA): TGTGCCAGCAACGGGGCTCGGACAGATACGCAGTATTTT. Translating it yields CASNGARTDTQYF. The chain uses TRBV6-6 and TRBJ2-3, with D perhaps assigned TRBD1 or TRBD2 (5 bases each). Trimming cost V 7 bases and J 3 bases, with 11 bases left between them. The CDR3 consists of 13 residues. Germline lookup yields CDR1 MNHNY and CDR2 SVGAGI (reference sequence).

This clonotype was observed at least ten times. V usage is TRBV6-6 and J usage is TRBJ2-5, with 8 bases that match TRBD2. The V and J ends lost 4 bases and 2 bases, in that order; junction bases with no gene match: 6. Germline values: CDR1 MNHNY, CDR2 SVGAGI (reference sequence). This CDR3 is 15 amino acids long. Here the CDR3 reads CASSFLLADQETQYF. Here the CDR3 DNA reads TGTGCCAGCAGTTTCCTACTAGCGGATCAAGAGACCCAGTACTTC.

This clonotype was recorded a few times. The rearrangement uses TRBV30 and TRBJ1-2; weak D call: TRBD1 (6 bases). Trimming shortened V by 0 bases and J by 8 bases, and 19 bases separated the two germline ends. The CDR3 loop spans 15 amino acids. CDR1 is GTSNPN and CDR2 is SVGIG in the germline V gene (reference sequence). The CDR3 loop is CAWSVPGTYLRGYTF. The CDR3 coding sequence is TGTGCCTGGAGTGTACCGGGGACATATCTGCGGGGCTACACCTTC.

This clonotype was counted many times. This CDR3 is CASSVGQGRGNTIYF. For the CDR3, the DNA is TGTGCCAGCAGTGTGGGACAGGGAAGGGGAAACACCATATATTTT. The chain couples TRBV12-3 or TRBV12-4 to TRBJ1-3, with 9 bases matching TRBD1. J gave up 4 bases and V 5 bases, and 6 bases lay outside the gene matches. The CDR3 is made up of 15 amino acids.

This clonotype was observed at least ten times. This sequence joins TRBV13 and TRBJ2-3; 9 bases fit TRBD2. Germline V gene lookup returns CDR1 PRHDT and CDR2 FYEKMQ (reference sequence). The trim removed 0 bases at V and 4 bases at J, leaving 5 bases unmatched. This CDR3 comprises 16 residues. The CDR3 loop is CASSLGPSGNADTQYF. Here the CDR3 DNA reads TGTGCCAGCAGCTTAGGGCCTAGCGGGAACGCAGATACGCAGTATTTT.

This rearrangement joins TRBV29-1 to TRBJ2-4; no definite D call. This CDR3 has 14 residues. The V end was cut by 6 bases, the J end by 2 bases, with 14 bases between. Germline V gene lookup returns CDR1 SQVTM and CDR2 ANQGSEA. The CDR3 loop reads CSVRVTLTKNIQYF. Written as DNA, the CDR3 is TGCAGCGTCCGGGTGACACTAACCAAAAACATTCAGTACTTC.

Comments on this clonotype: This may stem from a read error, because a much larger clone lies one nucleotide away. The chain couples TRBV5-5 to TRBJ1-5, with D tentatively TRBD1 (6 bases). CDR3 length: 13 amino acids. Germline assignment: CDR1 SGHKS and CDR2 YYEKEE (reference sequence). The CDR3 DNA reads TGTGCCAGCAGCGGACAGATCAATCAGTCCCAGCATTTT. Translated, it gives CASSGQINQSQHF.

This clonotype was counted at least ten times. This chain connects TRBV5-1 to TRBJ2-5; 9 bases are shared with TRBD2. The ends lost 6 bases at V and 0 bases at J; junction bases unmatched: 9. This CDR3 has 16 amino acids. From germline, CDR1 is SGHRS and CDR2 YFSETQ. The DNA of the CDR3 is TGCGCCAGCACCGTGATGGCGGGAGGGTACCAAGAGACCCAGTACTTC. This translates into CASTVMAGGYQETQYF. Drawing the rest from reference TRBV5-1 and TRBJ2-5, the complete variable domain is KAGVTQTPRYLIKTRGQQVTLSCSPISGHRSVSWYQQTPGQGLQFLFEYFSETQRNKGNFPGRFSGRQFSNSRSEMNVSTLELGDSALYLCASTVMAGGYQETQYFGPGTRLLVL.

Turning to this clonotype: This could be a read error, since a much larger clone is one nucleotide away. The gene calls are TRBV18 and TRBJ2-5; the D gene is possibly TRBD1 (6 bases). The CDR3 has 12 residues. Germline CDR1 KGHSH, CDR2 LQKENI. CDR3 in amino acids: CVSSPGEETQYF. The CDR3 DNA reads as TGTGTCAGCTCACCAGGGGAAGAGACCCAGTACTTC. Supplemented by reference TRBV18 and TRBJ2-5, the full variable domain reads NAGVMQNPRHLVRRRGQEARLRCSPMKGHSHVYWYRQLPEEGLKFMVYLQKENIIDESGMPKERFSAEFPKEGPSILRIQQVVRGDSAAYFCVSSPGEETQYFGPGTRLLVL.

This clonotype was picked up many times. The V gene is TRBV7-3, the J gene TRBJ2-1, with D hard to call. The CDR3 has 15 residues. CDR1 SGHTA and CDR2 FQGTGA come from the germline V gene. The V end was cut by 3 bases, the J end by 0 bases, with 9 bases between. The CDR3 nucleotides read TGTGCCAGCAGCTTCGGCTCGAGCTCCTACAATGAGCAGTTCTTC. This encodes CASSFGSSSYNEQFF.

Of note for this clonotype: A read error may explain this, as a much larger clone is one base away. The rearrangement joins TRBV5-1 to TRBJ1-2; the match to TRBD1 covers 10 bases. Germline CDR1 SGHRS, CDR2 YFSETQ. The CDR3 has 14 amino acids. V lost 3 bases and J lost 8; bases outside the gene matches: 7. The CDR3 coding sequence is TGCGCCAGCAGCTCGGGACAGGGGTTTCAGGGCTACACCTTC. Translation gives CASSSGQGFQGYTF.

This clonotype occurred a few times. J is TRBJ2-2 and V is TRBV20-1, with D possibly matching TRBD2 (6 bases). Between the trimmed V and J ends, which lost 4 bases and 4 bases, there was a span of 16 bases. This CDR3 is built from 15 residues. Germline V CDR1 and CDR2: DFQATT, SNEGSKA (reference sequence). The CDR3 DNA sequence: TGCAGTGCTAACACCAAAGCGGGTCCCACCGGGGAGCTGTTTTTT. Translated: CSANTKAGPTGELFF.

This clonotype was counted ten times or more. The genes are TRBV4-1 and TRBJ2-5, with D possibly matching TRBD2 (5 bases). Per the germline V gene, CDR1 is MGHRA and CDR2 is YSYEKL. V lost 1 base and J lost 2, with 8 bases in between. The CDR3 is made up of 14 amino acids. The CDR3 DNA sequence: TGCGCCAGCAGCCAAGTCGGGGAGCAAGAGACCCAGTACTTC. It yields the protein CASSQVGEQETQYF.

The J gene is TRBJ1-1, the V gene TRBV6-1, with D possibly TRBD1 on 6 matching bases. The CDR3 covers 15 residues. The V gene's germline CDR1 is MNHNS and CDR2 SASEGT. The V end was cut by 7 bases, the J end by 5 bases, with 20 bases between. The CDR3 is CASIAVRPRGTEAFF. Written as DNA, the CDR3 is TGTGCCAGCATAGCCGTGAGGCCGAGGGGGACTGAAGCTTTCTTT.

This clonotype was observed many times. J is TRBJ2-5 and V is TRBV20-1; 8 bases line up with TRBD2. V gave up 3 bases and J gave up 7 bases; unmatched junction bases: 10. This CDR3 region has 14 residues. Germline V gene data show CDR1 as DFQATT and CDR2 as SNEGSKA (reference sequence). The CDR3 protein is CSARGTRGGRTQYF. The CDR3, as DNA: TGCAGTGCTAGGGGGACTAGAGGCGGGAGGACCCAGTACTTC.

This clonotype has a count of ten or more. The rearrangement uses TRBV7-2 and TRBJ2-5; 7 positions match TRBD2. Germline lookup yields CDR1 SGHTA and CDR2 FQGNSA. The CDR3 is 15 residues long. Trimming removed 1 base from V and 2 bases from J; junction bases left unmatched: 4. The CDR3 sequence is CASSLGGGLQETQYF. In DNA form, the CDR3 reads TGTGCCAGCAGCTTAGGCGGGGGTTTACAAGAGACCCAGTACTTC.

This clonotype has at least ten counts. The gene calls are TRBV5-1 and TRBJ2-1; the match to TRBD2 covers 12 bases. The CDR3 is made up of 17 amino acids. V dropped 1 base and J dropped 4; count of bases not matched to a gene: 6. CDR1 SGHRS and CDR2 YFSETQ come from the germline V gene. The CDR3 region is CASSLTRTSGVYNEQFF. Written as DNA, the CDR3 is TGCGCCAGCAGCTTGACAAGGACTAGCGGGGTGTACAATGAGCAGTTCTTC.

There are many counts of this clonotype. The V call is TRBV7-9, the J call TRBJ1-4; no reliable D call. The germline V gene has CDR1 SEHNR and CDR2 FQNEAQ (reference sequence). The V gene lost 3 bases and the J gene lost 6 bases, with 5 bases spanning the gap. This CDR3 region has 12 residues. The CDR3 DNA reads as TGTGCCAGCAGCTTCTCCGATGAAAAACTGTTTTTT. Translated, it gives CASSFSDEKLFF.

This clonotype was seen many times. V is TRBV12-3 or TRBV12-4 and J is TRBJ2-1, with D unresolved. V shed 8 bases and J shed 10 bases, with 21 bases lying between them. The CDR3 sequence is 14 residues long. CDR3 sequence: CASGKFPMYPEQFF. The CDR3 nucleotides are TGTGCCAGCGGGAAATTCCCCATGTACCCCGAGCAGTTCTTC.

J is TRBJ1-4 and V is TRBV5-5, with no clear D. V was clipped by 4 bases and J by 6 bases, with 13 bases between them. The CDR3 consists of 14 residues. CDR1 SGHKS and CDR2 YYEKEE come from the germline V gene (reference sequence). The CDR3 nucleotides read TGTGCCAGCAGCCTAGTCGGGCTGGATGAAAAACTGTTTTTT. Protein sequence: CASSLVGLDEKLFF.

This clonotype was seen repeatedly, ten times or more. The rearrangement joins TRBV12-3 or TRBV12-4 to TRBJ2-2; 11 nucleotides agree with TRBD2. The CDR3 contains 16 residues. V dropped 5 bases and J dropped 4; count of bases not matched to a gene: 6. For the CDR3, the DNA is TGTGCCAGCAGTAAACAACTAGCGGGAGTCACCGGGGAGCTGTTTTTT. Its protein product is CASSKQLAGVTGELFF.

This clonotype was seen ten or more times. The chain couples TRBV2 to TRBJ2-7; no definite D call. The V gene lost 6 bases and the J gene lost 5 bases, with 5 bases spanning the gap. Germline V lookup: CDR1 SNHLY, CDR2 FYNNEI. This CDR3 is 10 amino acids long. CDR3 DNA sequence: TGTGCCAGCAGCTCGAACGAGCAGTACTTC. It yields the protein CASSSNEQYF.

This clonotype was recorded a few times. The chain employs TRBV10-3 and TRBJ2-5; D call uncertain. V lost 10 bases and J 5 bases, leaving 8 bases between the germline ends. CDR3 size: 10 residues. Per the germline V gene, CDR1 is ENHRY and CDR2 is SYGVKD. The CDR3 nucleotides read TGTGCCAATCCGGGTGAGACCCAGTACTTC. This sequence encodes CANPGETQYF.

In regard to this clonotype: Given a much more abundant clone one base away, this may be a read error. The J gene is TRBJ2-3, the V gene TRBV9; D might be TRBD2 (6 bases). The CDR3 is 17 residues long. Germline assignment: CDR1 SGDLS and CDR2 YYNGEE. CDR3 residues: CASSVSSVPTSTGTQYF. The DNA of the CDR3 is TGTGCCAGCAGCGTTTCTAGCGTTCCCACTAGCACAGGTACGCAGTATTTT.

At least ten counts were recorded for this clonotype. This chain uses TRBV12-3 or TRBV12-4 with TRBJ2-2, with 10 bases fitting TRBD1. This CDR3 is built from 15 residues. Unmatched junction bases numbered 5, after V lost 4 bases and J lost 6 bases. The CDR3 loop is CASSSGQGNPGELFF. The CDR3 bases are TGTGCCAGCAGTTCGGGACAGGGGAATCCCGGGGAGCTGTTTTTT.

This clonotype has a count of ten or more. V and J are TRBV19 and TRBJ1-2; TRBD1 is a possible D gene (6 bases). Germline V lookup: CDR1 LNHDA, CDR2 SQIVND (reference sequence). V lost 3 bases and J 4 bases, leaving 12 bases between the germline ends. CDR3 size: 14 residues. CDR3 loop: CASSIGPGVYGYTF. The CDR3 DNA sequence: TGTGCCAGTAGTATTGGGCCAGGGGTCTATGGCTACACCTTC.

There are many counts of this clonotype. The chain recombines TRBV19 with TRBJ2-1; TRBD1 matches at 9 bases. The CDR3 covers 17 residues. V was clipped by 5 bases and J by 0 bases; unmatched bases: 8. Germline CDR1 and CDR2: LNHDA and SQIVND (reference sequence). The CDR3 sequence: CASSASMTGGSYNEQFF. DNA of the CDR3: TGTGCCAGTAGTGCCTCTATGACAGGGGGCTCCTACAATGAGCAGTTCTTC.